Only a few counts were recorded for the clone carrying this T cell receptor (beta chain). This sample stems from a study of blood T cell repertoires in COVID-19. Clones were read by immunoSEQ multiplex PCR, and TCRdb kept only the in-frame ones, dropping some. The sample records 310,000 or so clones, roughly 90% being singletons. The material sequenced was peripheral blood. The TCR sequence derives from a woman in her twenties or thirties with COVID-19, enrolled during active disease.

The CDR3: CASSLTGTGGNTIYF. Written as DNA, the CDR3 is TGTGCCAGCAGCCTCACCGGGACAGGTGGAAACACCATATATTTT. This chain uses TRBV7-6 with TRBJ1-3; 8 bases line up with TRBD1. Unmatched junction bases numbered 6, after V lost 5 bases and J lost 3 bases. CDR1 SGHVS and CDR2 FNYEAQ come from the germline V gene. The CDR3 is 15 residues long.